This T cell receptor beta chain was captured by sequencing in a study of T cell changes during pregnancy in multiple sclerosis. TCRdb's table, derived via immunoSEQ multiplex PCR, lists solely in-frame clones and lacks some. The table lists tens of thousands of clones, 85% to 90% of them singletons. This clone turned up a few times. Trimming took 6 bases from V and 5 from J, leaving 11 bases between them. CDR3 length: 14 residues. The germline gives CDR1 MGHDK, CDR2 SYGVNS. The gene calls are TRBV25-1 and TRBJ1-6; D may be TRBD1 (6 bases). Here the sequenced sample was peripheral blood, taken in the first trimester of pregnancy. This receptor was identified in a female donor in good health, enrolled as a control in a pregnancy study. The CDR3 reads CASRGGRNNSPLHF. The CDR3 DNA reads TGTGCCAGCAGAGGGGGACGGAATAATTCACCCCTCCACTTT.